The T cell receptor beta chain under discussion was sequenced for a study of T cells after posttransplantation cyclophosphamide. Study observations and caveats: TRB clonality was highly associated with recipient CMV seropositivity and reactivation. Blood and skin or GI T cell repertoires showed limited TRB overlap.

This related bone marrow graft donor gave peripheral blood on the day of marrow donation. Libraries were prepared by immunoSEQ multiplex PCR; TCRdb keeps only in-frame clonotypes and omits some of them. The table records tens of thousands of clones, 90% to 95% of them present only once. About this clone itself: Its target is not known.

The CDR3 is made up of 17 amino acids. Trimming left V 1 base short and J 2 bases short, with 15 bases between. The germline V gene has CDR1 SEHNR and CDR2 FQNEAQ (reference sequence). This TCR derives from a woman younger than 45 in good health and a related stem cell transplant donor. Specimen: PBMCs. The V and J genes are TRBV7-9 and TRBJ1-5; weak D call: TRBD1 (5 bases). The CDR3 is CASSLVWGDLGNQPQHF. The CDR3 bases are TGTGCCAGCAGCTTAGTCTGGGGCGATTTGGGCAATCAGCCCCAGCATTTT.